The T cell receptor (beta chain) described here comes from a study of CD8+ T cells in alopecia areata. Extracted from the samples, RNA was reverse transcribed into cDNA to serve as the sequencing template. Measured with immunoSEQ multiplex PCR; TCRdb has only the in-frame clones, and not every one. Among 150,000 to 250,000 clones listed, over 45% were seen once. Treatment specified: oral pan-JAK inhibitor, 5-10 mg twice daily. The CDR3 is 12 residues long. Trimming pared 2 bases from V and 5 bases from J, leaving 7 bases between. CDR1 SGHRS and CDR2 YFSETQ come from the germline V gene. The sequencing here drew on CD4+ T cells sorted from blood, taken at week 24, from a patient treated with tofacitinib. The receptor comes from a human donor with alopecia areata. V and J are TRBV5-1 and TRBJ1-2; D gene uncertain. For the CDR3, the DNA is TGCGCCAGCAGCTTCGGGGATTATGGCTACACCTTC. Translating gives CASSFGDYGYTF.